Below, 31 T cell receptor beta chains from the same sample are listed, as sequenced in a study of T cell repertoires in cytomegalovirus infection. Their cognate antigens are unknown. MiXCR was run by TCRdb on the reads, yielding one entry per CDR3 protein. This sample carries 300,000 to 400,000 distinct CDR3 sequences, just under 30% of them seen once, and the ten largest clones take around 20%. This material consisted of cultured PBMCs, taken from culture after CMV antigen stimulation. The receptors derive from a human donor in good health (CMV status not recorded). Some clones in this sample may be carry-over from other donors' samples.

This clonotype was picked up a small number of times. The V gene is TRBV27, the J gene TRBJ1-5, with 9 positions matching TRBD1. With 5 bases clipped from V and 6 bases from J, the junction kept 11 bases outside the gene matches. This CDR3 spans 16 amino acids. CDR1 is MNHEY and CDR2 is SMNVEV in the germline V gene (reference sequence). This chain's CDR3 is CASSPLTGGSGQPQHF. CDR3 sequence (DNA): TGTGCCAGCAGTCCGCTGACAGGGGGGTCCGGTCAGCCCCAGCATTTT.

The chain has TRBV19 and TRBJ1-2; no reliable D call. Germline CDR1 and CDR2: LNHDA and SQIVND (reference sequence). The CDR3 sequence is 14 residues long. The V end lost 7 bases, the J end lost 7 bases, and 19 bases lay between the germline ends. The CDR3 spells CASTPPWNRGGYTF. DNA of the CDR3: TGTGCCAGTACCCCACCCTGGAACCGCGGTGGCTACACCTTC.

This clonotype was seen more than once but under ten times. V gene TRBV6-2 or TRBV6-3 combines with J gene TRBJ1-4, with D unresolved. V was cut by 5 bases and J by 7 bases, with 8 bases left in between. CDR1 and CDR2 from the germline V gene are MNHEY and SVGEGT. The CDR3 spans 12 residues. The CDR3 bases are TGTGCCAGCAGTACTATCGGTGAAAAACTGTTTTTT. Protein sequence: CASSTIGEKLFF.

The table lists this clonotype with a few counts. The chain employs TRBV7-9 and TRBJ1-2; 7 bases align to TRBD1. The CDR3 sequence is 13 residues long. Germline V gene lookup returns CDR1 SEHNR and CDR2 FQNEAQ (reference sequence). V gave up 5 bases and J gave up 7 bases; unmatched junction bases: 7. This CDR3 is CASSGPGQPGYTF. The CDR3 DNA is TGTGCCAGCAGCGGTCCGGGACAGCCTGGCTACACCTTC.

This clonotype was observed a few times. The chain is built from TRBV7-2 and TRBJ1-5, with 7 bases that match TRBD1. The CDR3 totals 15 residues. CDR1 and CDR2 (germline): SGHTA, FQGNSA. J was trimmed by 3 bases and V by 4 bases; bases with no gene match: 6. CDR3 in amino acids: CASSSRQGDNQPQHF. The DNA for the CDR3 is TGTGCCAGCAGCTCTAGACAGGGCGACAATCAGCCCCAGCATTTT.

This clonotype has ten or more counts. The chain carries TRBV7-2 and TRBJ2-3; the D is unclear. Germline CDR1 is SGHTA and CDR2 is FQGNSA. V dropped 1 base and J dropped 0 bases, with 8 bases sitting between them. The length of the CDR3 is 15 residues. CDR3 DNA sequence: TGTGCCAGCAGCTTAGTCGGCGTAAGCACAGATACGCAGTATTTT. The encoded protein is CASSLVGVSTDTQYF.

The chain couples TRBV27 to TRBJ1-5; 7 bases fit TRBD1. Germline lookup yields CDR1 MNHEY and CDR2 SMNVEV (reference sequence). The CDR3 loop spans 14 amino acids. J lost 12 bases, V lost 4 bases, and 12 bases had no gene match. The CDR3 spells CASSYSPLDRHQHF. CDR3 in DNA: TGTGCCAGCAGTTACTCCCCTCTGGACAGGCACCAGCATTTT.

The V call is TRBV19, the J call TRBJ2-3; 10 bases map to TRBD1. The V gene's germline CDR1 is LNHDA and CDR2 SQIVND (reference sequence). The CDR3 has 14 residues. Unmatched junction bases numbered 2, after V lost 7 bases and J lost 1 base. Here the CDR3 reads CASIGTGGTDTQYF. Here the CDR3 DNA reads TGTGCCAGTATTGGGACAGGGGGCACAGATACGCAGTATTTT.

This clonotype has just a few counts. The chain has TRBV6-5 and TRBJ1-2; D is perhaps TRBD1 (5 bases). The CDR3 totals 16 residues. V lost 2 bases, J lost 6 bases, and 19 bases lay in between. Germline CDR1 is MNHEY and CDR2 is SVGAGI. The CDR3 loop is CASSYSSAGFTNGYTF. DNA for the CDR3: TGTGCCAGCAGTTACAGCAGCGCAGGGTTCACGAATGGCTACACCTTC.

This rearrangement joins TRBV6-1 to TRBJ2-1; perhaps D is TRBD1 or TRBD2 (6 bases each). This CDR3 has 17 amino acids. In germline, CDR1 is MNHNS, CDR2 SASEGT. The V end was cut by 5 bases, the J end by 0 bases, with 17 bases between. CDR3 region: CASSLKGGRSSYNEQFF. The CDR3 DNA follows: TGTGCCAGCAGTTTAAAGGGGGGCAGGAGCTCCTACAATGAGCAGTTCTTC.

This clonotype was counted between two and nine times. The rearrangement uses TRBV20-1 and TRBJ2-5; unclear D gene. V shed 2 bases and J shed 5 bases, with 18 bases lying between them. The CDR3 is 15 residues long. The germline CDR1 and CDR2 sequences are DFQATT and SNEGSKA (reference sequence). The CDR3 coding sequence is TGCAGTGCTAGACTCGGCGCGGTGGAAAGTGAGACCCAGTACTTC. Translated, it gives CSARLGAVESETQYF.

This clonotype has a handful of counts. The chain recombines TRBV28 with TRBJ1-1, with TRBD1 matching 7 bases. Germline-derived CDR1 and CDR2 are MDHEN and SYDVKM. This CDR3 region has 15 residues. V shed 3 bases, J shed 2 bases, and the junction held 6 bases outside the gene matches. CDR3: CASSFPGQLNTEAFF. Written as DNA, the CDR3 is TGTGCCAGCAGTTTCCCGGGACAGTTAAACACTGAAGCTTTCTTT. The variable domain in full, with the rest retrieved from reference TRBV28 and TRBJ1-1, is DVKVTQSSRYLVKRTGEKVFLECVQDMDHENMFWYRQDPGLGLRLIYFSYDVKMKEKGDIPEGYSVSREKKERFSLILESASTNQTSMYLCASSFPGQLNTEAFFGQGTRLTVV.

This clonotype was observed a handful of times. V usage is TRBV6-6 and J usage is TRBJ1-5, with D perhaps matching TRBD1 (5 bases). Germline V gene lookup returns CDR1 MNHNY and CDR2 SVGAGI (reference sequence). Trimming cost V 6 bases and J 6 bases, with 12 bases left between them. This CDR3 is 13 amino acids long. Here the CDR3 reads CASRKGGAQPQHF. The CDR3 nucleotides read TGTGCCAGCAGAAAGGGAGGGGCTCAGCCCCAGCATTTT.

This clonotype was detected a few times. The rearrangement joins TRBV4-2 to TRBJ2-5; D unclear. From germline, CDR1 is LGHNA and CDR2 YNFKEQ. V was pared by 4 bases and J by 5 bases, with 11 bases between. The CDR3 loop spans 13 amino acids. The CDR3 protein is CASSPRLRETQYF. The CDR3 coding sequence is TGTGCCAGCAGCCCGCGGTTACGGGAGACCCAGTACTTC.

A few counts support this clonotype. The chain is built from TRBV2 and TRBJ1-3; 7 bases map to TRBD1. Germline CDR1 SNHLY, CDR2 FYNNEI. V lost 6 bases to trimming and J lost 0 bases; unmatched junction nucleotides: 14. This CDR3 contains 18 residues. Written as DNA, the CDR3 is TGTGCCAGCAGCGAGAGGGACAGCAAGACTTACTCTGGAAACACCATATATTTT. This encodes CASSERDSKTYSGNTIYF. The full variable domain, with the rest looked up from reference TRBV2 and TRBJ1-3, is EPEVTQTPSHQVTQMGQEVILRCVPISNHLYFYWYRQILGQKVEFLVSFYNNEISEKSEIFDDQFSVERPDGSNFTLKIRSTKLEDSAMYFCASSERDSKTYSGNTIYFGEGSWLTVV.

The chain couples TRBV12-5 to TRBJ1-2, with D possibly matching TRBD1 (6 bases). CDR1 LGHNT and CDR2 FRNRAP come from the germline V gene. With 2 bases removed from V and 5 bases from J, the gap between germline ends came to 12 bases. CDR3 size: 14 residues. The CDR3 protein is CASGLPGTHYGYTF. Written as DNA, the CDR3 is TGTGCTAGTGGTTTGCCCGGGACACATTATGGCTACACCTTC.

This clonotype was detected only a few times. The CDR3 sequence is CASSIAGARRRNTEAFF. The CDR3 coding sequence is TGTGCCAGTAGTATAGCGGGGGCTCGCCGCCGGAACACTGAAGCTTTCTTT. V gene TRBV19 combines with J gene TRBJ1-1; a possible D gene is TRBD1 (6 bases). CDR1 is LNHDA and CDR2 is SQIVND in the germline V gene (reference sequence). Trimming cost V 1 base and J 1 base, with 16 bases left between them. The CDR3 is 17 amino acids.

Of note for this clonotype: The junction does not match germline at one end; this may be a read error. The gene calls are TRBV12-3 or TRBV12-4 and TRBJ2-1, with TRBD2 matching 7 bases. This CDR3 comprises 15 residues. The DNA of the CDR3 is TGTGCCAGCAGTCTAGCGGCAAGCTCCTACAATGAGCAGTTCTTC. It yields the protein CASSLAASSYNEQFF.

The gene calls are TRBV6-8 and TRBJ1-5; D gene unclear. V lost 2 bases, J lost 4 bases, and 9 bases lay in between. The germline CDR1 and CDR2 sequences are MNHGY and SAAAGT. The CDR3 has 14 amino acids. The CDR3 sequence: CASSYRERNQPQHF. As DNA, the CDR3 is TGTGCCAGCAGTTACAGGGAGCGGAATCAGCCCCAGCATTTT.

The V call is TRBV20-1, the J call TRBJ2-1; D is tentatively TRBD1 or TRBD2 (5 bases each). Per germline, CDR1 DFQATT and CDR2 SNEGSKA (reference sequence). This CDR3 spans 14 amino acids. The V end lost 6 bases, the J end lost 0 bases, and 12 bases lay between the germline ends. The CDR3 sequence is CSAGTPSSYNEQFF. The CDR3 region has the DNA TGCAGTGCAGGGACGCCGAGCTCCTACAATGAGCAGTTCTTC.

This clonotype has just one count. The J gene is TRBJ2-1, the V gene TRBV12-3 or TRBV12-4; TRBD2 aligns across 12 bases. The junction had 7 bases not matched to a gene; V was cut back by 7 bases and J by 3 bases. The CDR3 has 16 amino acids. The CDR3 here is CASTPRLAGVYNEQFF. The DNA for the CDR3 is TGTGCCAGCACCCCCCGACTAGCGGGAGTCTACAATGAGCAGTTCTTC.

In regard to this clonotype: At one of its ends the junction is not consistent with the germline gene, which may arise from a read error. This chain links TRBV7-6 with TRBJ2-5, with TRBD2 identical over 9 bases. The CDR3 has 15 amino acids. Germline CDR1 reads SGHVS; CDR2 reads FNYEAQ. CDR3 sequence: CASSLAGVAGETQYF. In DNA, the CDR3 is TGTGCTAGCAGCTTAGCGGGGGTAGCGGGAGAGACCCAGTACTTC.

This clonotype was detected only a few times. This chain uses TRBV6-1 with TRBJ2-7, with 9 bases fitting TRBD1. Germline assignment: CDR1 MNHNS and CDR2 SASEGT. Unmatched junction bases numbered 14, after V lost 6 bases and J lost 5 bases. This CDR3 is 16 amino acids long. The CDR3 region is CASRPNRDRDRDEQYF. CDR3 nucleotide sequence: TGTGCCAGCAGACCGAACCGGGACAGGGATCGGGACGAGCAGTACTTC.

A few counts support this clonotype. The chain combines TRBV7-3 with TRBJ2-1; no definite D call. Germline values: CDR1 SGHTA, CDR2 FQGTGA. V dropped 2 bases and J dropped 5 bases, with 10 bases sitting between them. This CDR3 is built from 14 residues. The CDR3 here is CASSLALEDNEQFF. The CDR3 nucleotides are TGTGCCAGCAGCTTAGCGCTGGAAGACAATGAGCAGTTCTTC. The full variable domain, with the rest looked up from reference TRBV7-3 and TRBJ2-1, is GAGVSQTPSNKVTEKGKYVELRCDPISGHTALYWYRQSLGQGPEFLIYFQGTGAADDSGLPNDRFFAVRPEGSVSTLKIQRTERGDSAVYLCASSLALEDNEQFFGPGTRLTVL.

In this sample, this clonotype turned up many times. J is TRBJ1-2 and V is TRBV3-1; no clear D. Trimming shortened V by 0 bases and J by 9 bases, and 14 bases separated the two germline ends. Germline V gives CDR1 LGHDT, CDR2 YNNKEL (reference sequence). This CDR3 spans 14 amino acids. The CDR3 sequence is CASSQEIRAQSYTF. The CDR3 DNA sequence: TGTGCCAGCAGCCAAGAGATACGGGCTCAAAGCTACACCTTC.

This clonotype has only a few counts. The chain carries TRBV4-1 and TRBJ2-7; no firm D call. Germline lookup yields CDR1 MGHRA and CDR2 YSYEKL. V lost 1 base, J lost 5 bases, and 12 bases lay in between. The CDR3 sequence is 14 residues long. CDR3 sequence (DNA): TGCGCCAGCAGCCAAGTGGGCCAGAACCACGAGCAGTACTTC. Its protein is CASSQVGQNHEQYF.

Note on this clonotype: A much larger clone differs by one base, so this may be a read error. This sequence joins TRBV7-8 and TRBJ2-2; 8 bases match TRBD2. This CDR3 region has 15 residues. CDR1 is SGHVS, CDR2 FQNEAQ, per germline. The CDR3 DNA is TGTACCAGCAGCAGACGAACGGGGGGGACCGGGGAGCTGTTTTTT. Amino acids: CTSSRRTGGTGELFF.

The J gene is TRBJ2-2, the V gene TRBV4-2; D gene unclear. Germline lookup yields CDR1 LGHNA and CDR2 YNFKEQ. Between the trimmed V and J ends, which lost 1 base and 4 bases, there was a span of 10 bases. This CDR3 comprises 15 residues. CDR3 sequence: CASSQVRVGTGELFF. Written as DNA, the CDR3 is TGTGCCAGCAGCCAAGTTAGGGTGGGCACCGGGGAGCTGTTTTTT.

The V gene is TRBV14, the J gene TRBJ2-2; the D is unclear. CDR3 length: 14 amino acids. Trimming stripped 4 bases from V and 3 bases from J, with 9 bases between. Germline CDR1 is SGHDN and CDR2 is FVKESK. The CDR3 sequence: CASSLGRYTGELFF. In DNA, the CDR3 is TGTGCCAGCAGCCTTGGACGGTACACCGGGGAGCTGTTTTTT.

V and J are TRBV3-1 and TRBJ2-7; D is ambiguous. This CDR3 is built from 14 residues. With 1 base removed from V and 2 bases from J, the gap between germline ends came to 9 bases. CDR1 LGHDT and CDR2 YNNKEL come from the germline V gene (reference sequence). The chain's CDR3 is CASSQGTVTYEQYF. Here the CDR3 DNA reads TGTGCCAGCAGCCAAGGGACGGTAACCTACGAGCAGTACTTC.

V gene TRBV20-1 combines with J gene TRBJ2-7, with a weak D call TRBD1 (5 bases). The germline gives CDR1 DFQATT, CDR2 SNEGSKA (reference sequence). Trimming stripped 5 bases from V and 0 bases from J, with 11 bases between. The CDR3 runs 13 residues. CDR3 nucleotides: TGCAGTGCTGAGGACACCAACTCCTACGAGCAGTACTTC. This gives the protein CSAEDTNSYEQYF.